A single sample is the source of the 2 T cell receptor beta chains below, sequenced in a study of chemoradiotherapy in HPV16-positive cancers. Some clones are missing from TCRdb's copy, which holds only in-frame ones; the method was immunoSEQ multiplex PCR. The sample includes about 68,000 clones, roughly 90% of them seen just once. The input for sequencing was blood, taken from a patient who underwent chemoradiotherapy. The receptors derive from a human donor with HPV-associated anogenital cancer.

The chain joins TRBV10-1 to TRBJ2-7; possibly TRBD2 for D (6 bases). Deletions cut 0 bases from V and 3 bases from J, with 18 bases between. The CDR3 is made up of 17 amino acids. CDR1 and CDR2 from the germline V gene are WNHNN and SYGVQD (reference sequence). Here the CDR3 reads CASSESRPGLKFYEQYF. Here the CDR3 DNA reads TGCGCCAGCAGTGAGTCCCGCCCGGGACTCAAGTTCTACGAGCAGTACTTC.

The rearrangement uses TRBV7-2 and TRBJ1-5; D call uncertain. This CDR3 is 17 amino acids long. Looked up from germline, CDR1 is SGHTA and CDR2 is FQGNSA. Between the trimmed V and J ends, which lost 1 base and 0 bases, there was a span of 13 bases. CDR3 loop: CASSLVGQEDSNQPQHF. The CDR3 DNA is TGTGCCAGCAGCTTAGTAGGGCAGGAAGATAGCAATCAGCCCCAGCATTTT. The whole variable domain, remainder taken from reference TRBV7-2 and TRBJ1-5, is GAGVSQSPSNKVTEKGKDVELRCDPISGHTALYWYRQSLGQGLEFLIYFQGNSAPDKSGLPSDRFSAERTGGSVSTLTIQRTQQEDSAVYLCASSLVGQEDSNQPQHFGDGTRLSIL.